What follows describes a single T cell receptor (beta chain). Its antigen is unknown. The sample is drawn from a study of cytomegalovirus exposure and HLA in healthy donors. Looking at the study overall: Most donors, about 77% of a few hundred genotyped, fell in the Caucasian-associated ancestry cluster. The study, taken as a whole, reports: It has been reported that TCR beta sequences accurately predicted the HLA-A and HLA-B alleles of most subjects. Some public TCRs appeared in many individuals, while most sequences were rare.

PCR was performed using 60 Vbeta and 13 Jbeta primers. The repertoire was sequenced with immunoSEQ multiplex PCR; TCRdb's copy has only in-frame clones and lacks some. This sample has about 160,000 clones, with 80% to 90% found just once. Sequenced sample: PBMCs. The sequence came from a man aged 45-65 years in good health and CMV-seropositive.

The CDR3 loop reads CAISEEAVTSTDTQYF. CDR3 DNA: TGTGCCATCAGTGAAGAGGCTGTAACTAGCACAGATACGCAGTATTTT. The J gene is TRBJ2-3, the V gene TRBV10-3; D gene ambiguous. Germline V lookup: CDR1 ENHRY, CDR2 SYGVKD. Between the trimmed V and J ends, which lost 3 bases and 0 bases, there was a span of 13 bases. The CDR3 extends over 16 amino acids.